This record looks at one T cell receptor (beta chain) sequence and its context. Its specificity is unknown. PCR amplification relied on 60 Vbeta primers (plus 13 Jbeta primers). Produced via immunoSEQ multiplex PCR; TCRdb's table is partial and in-frame only. The top ten clones hold about 5% of a sample with around 97,000 clones, roughly 9.4% of them seen once. The sample belongs to a study of cytomegalovirus exposure and HLA in healthy donors. Per germline, CDR1 SGHRS and CDR2 YFSETQ. This CDR3 spans 15 amino acids. V dropped 0 bases and J dropped 0 bases, with 7 bases sitting between them. Study conclusions and caveats: Most likely, a cluster of highly shared sequence variants arose as a sequencing artifact.

V and J are TRBV5-1 and TRBJ2-1; D is uncertain. The material sequenced was PBMCs. The origin of this receptor is a middle-aged man in good health and CMV-seropositive. The DNA for the CDR3 is TGCGCCAGCAGCTTGGGCTGGAGCTCCTACAATGAGCAGTTCTTC. Its translation: CASSLGWSSYNEQFF.